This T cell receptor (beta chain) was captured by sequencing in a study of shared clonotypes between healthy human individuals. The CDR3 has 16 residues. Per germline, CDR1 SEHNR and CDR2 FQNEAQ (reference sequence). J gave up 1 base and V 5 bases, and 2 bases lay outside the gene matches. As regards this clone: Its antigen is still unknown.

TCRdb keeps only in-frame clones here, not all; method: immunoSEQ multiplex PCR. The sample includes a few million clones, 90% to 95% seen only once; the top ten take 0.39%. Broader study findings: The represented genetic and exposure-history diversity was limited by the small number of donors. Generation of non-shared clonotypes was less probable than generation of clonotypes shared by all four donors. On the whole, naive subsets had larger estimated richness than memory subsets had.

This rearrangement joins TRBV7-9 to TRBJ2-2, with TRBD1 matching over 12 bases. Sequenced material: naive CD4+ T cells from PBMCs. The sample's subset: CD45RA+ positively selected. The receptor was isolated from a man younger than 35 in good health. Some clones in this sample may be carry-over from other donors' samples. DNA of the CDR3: TGTGCCAGCAGCGGGGACAGGGGGCAGAACACCGGGGAGCTGTTTTTT. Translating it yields CASSGDRGQNTGELFF. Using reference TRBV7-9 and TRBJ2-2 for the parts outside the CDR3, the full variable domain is DTGVSQNPRHKITKRGQNVTFRCDPISEHNRLYWYRQTLGQGPEFLTYFQNEAQLEKSRLLSDRFSAERPKGSFSTLEIQRTEQGDSAMYLCASSGDRGQNTGELFFGEGSRLTVL.